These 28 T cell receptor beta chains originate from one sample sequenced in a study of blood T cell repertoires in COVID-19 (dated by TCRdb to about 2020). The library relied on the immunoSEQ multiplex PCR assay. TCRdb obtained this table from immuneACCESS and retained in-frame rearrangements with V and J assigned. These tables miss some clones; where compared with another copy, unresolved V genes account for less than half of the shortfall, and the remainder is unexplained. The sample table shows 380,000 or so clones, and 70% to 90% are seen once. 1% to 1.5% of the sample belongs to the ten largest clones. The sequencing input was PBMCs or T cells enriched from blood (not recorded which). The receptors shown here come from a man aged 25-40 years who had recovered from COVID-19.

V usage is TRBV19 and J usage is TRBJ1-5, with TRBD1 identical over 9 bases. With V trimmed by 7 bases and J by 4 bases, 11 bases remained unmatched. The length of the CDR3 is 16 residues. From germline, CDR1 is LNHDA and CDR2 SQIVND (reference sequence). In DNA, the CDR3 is TGTGCCAGTATCTCGGACAGGGGACTCCTTAATCAGCCCCAGCATTTT. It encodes CASISDRGLLNQPQHF.

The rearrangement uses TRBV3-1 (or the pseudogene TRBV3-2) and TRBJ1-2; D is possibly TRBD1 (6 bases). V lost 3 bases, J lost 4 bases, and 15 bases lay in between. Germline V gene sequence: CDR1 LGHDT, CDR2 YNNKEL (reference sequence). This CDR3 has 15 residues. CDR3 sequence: CASSHLDRWGYGYTF. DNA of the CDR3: TGTGCCAGCAGCCATCTAGACAGGTGGGGCTATGGCTACACCTTC.

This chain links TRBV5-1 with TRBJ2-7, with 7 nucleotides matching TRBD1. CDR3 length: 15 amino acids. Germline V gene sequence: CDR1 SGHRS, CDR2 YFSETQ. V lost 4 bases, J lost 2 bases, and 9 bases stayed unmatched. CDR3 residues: CASSQTGVMAYEQYF. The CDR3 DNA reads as TGCGCCAGCAGCCAAACAGGGGTGATGGCCTACGAGCAGTACTTC.

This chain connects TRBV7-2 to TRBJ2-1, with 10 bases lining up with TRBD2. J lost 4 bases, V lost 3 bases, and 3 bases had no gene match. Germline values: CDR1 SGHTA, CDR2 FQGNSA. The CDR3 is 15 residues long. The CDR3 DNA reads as TGTGCCAGCAGCTTTACTAGCGGGGAATACAATGAGCAGTTCTTC. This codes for CASSFTSGEYNEQFF.

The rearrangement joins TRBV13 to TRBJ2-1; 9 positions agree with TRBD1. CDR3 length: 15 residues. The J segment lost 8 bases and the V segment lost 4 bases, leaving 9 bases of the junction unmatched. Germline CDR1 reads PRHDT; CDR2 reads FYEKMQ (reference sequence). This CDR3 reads CASSSDRGYSDEQFF. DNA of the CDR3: TGTGCCAGCAGCTCGGACAGGGGATATTCGGATGAGCAGTTCTTC. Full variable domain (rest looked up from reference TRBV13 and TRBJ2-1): AAGVIQSPRHLIKEKRETATLKCYPIPRHDTVYWYQQGPGQDPQFLISFYEKMQSDKGSIPDRFSAQQFSDYHSELNMSSLELGDSALYFCASSSDRGYSDEQFFGPGTRLTVL.

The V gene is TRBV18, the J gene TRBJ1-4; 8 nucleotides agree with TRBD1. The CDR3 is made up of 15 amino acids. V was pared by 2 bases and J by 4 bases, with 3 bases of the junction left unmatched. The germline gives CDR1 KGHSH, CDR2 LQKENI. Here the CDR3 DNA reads TGTGCCAGCTCACCATCGACAGGGGTTAATGAAAAACTGTTTTTT. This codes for CASSPSTGVNEKLFF.

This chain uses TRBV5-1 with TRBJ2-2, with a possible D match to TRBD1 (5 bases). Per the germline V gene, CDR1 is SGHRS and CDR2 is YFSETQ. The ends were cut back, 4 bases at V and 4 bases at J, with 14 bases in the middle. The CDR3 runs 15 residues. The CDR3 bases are TGCGCCAGCAGCCAGCAGGGAAGGGGCACCGGGGAGCTGTTTTTT. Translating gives CASSQQGRGTGELFF.

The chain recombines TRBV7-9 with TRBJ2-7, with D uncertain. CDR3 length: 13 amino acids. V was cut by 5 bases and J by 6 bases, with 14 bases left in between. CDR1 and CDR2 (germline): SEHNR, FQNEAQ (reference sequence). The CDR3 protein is CASSAPMATEQYF. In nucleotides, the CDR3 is TGTGCCAGCAGCGCCCCAATGGCAACCGAGCAGTACTTC.

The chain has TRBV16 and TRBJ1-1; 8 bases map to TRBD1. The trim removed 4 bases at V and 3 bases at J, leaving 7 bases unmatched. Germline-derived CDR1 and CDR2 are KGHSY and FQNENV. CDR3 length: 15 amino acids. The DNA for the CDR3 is TGTGCCAGCAGCCGCCAGACAGGGGAGCACACTGAAGCTTTCTTT. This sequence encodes CASSRQTGEHTEAFF.

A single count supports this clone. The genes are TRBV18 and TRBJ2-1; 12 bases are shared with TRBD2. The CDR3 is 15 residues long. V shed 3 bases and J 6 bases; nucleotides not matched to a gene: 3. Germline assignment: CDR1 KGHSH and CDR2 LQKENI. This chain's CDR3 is CASSPLAGGGNEQFF. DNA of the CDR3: TGTGCCAGCTCACCGCTAGCGGGGGGGGGCAATGAGCAGTTCTTC.

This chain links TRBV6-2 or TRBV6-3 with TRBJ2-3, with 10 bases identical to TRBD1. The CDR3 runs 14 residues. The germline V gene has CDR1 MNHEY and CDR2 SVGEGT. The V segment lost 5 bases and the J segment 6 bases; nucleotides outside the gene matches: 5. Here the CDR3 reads CASSIGQGEDTQYF. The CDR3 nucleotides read TGTGCCAGCAGTATCGGACAGGGGGAGGATACGCAGTATTTT.

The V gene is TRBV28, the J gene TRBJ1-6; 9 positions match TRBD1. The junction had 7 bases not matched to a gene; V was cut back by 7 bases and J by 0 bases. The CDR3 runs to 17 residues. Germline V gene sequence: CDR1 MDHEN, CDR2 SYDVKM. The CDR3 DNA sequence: TGTGCCAGCAATGGGGGACAGGGCAACTCCTATAATTCACCCCTCCACTTT. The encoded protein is CASNGGQGNSYNSPLHF.

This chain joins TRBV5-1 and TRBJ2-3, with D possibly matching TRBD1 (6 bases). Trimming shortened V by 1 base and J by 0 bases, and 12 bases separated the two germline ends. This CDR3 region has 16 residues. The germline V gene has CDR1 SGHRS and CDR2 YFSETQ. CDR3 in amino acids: CASSLTGSPSTDTQYF. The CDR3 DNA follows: TGCGCCAGCAGCTTGACAGGGTCCCCTAGCACAGATACGCAGTATTTT.

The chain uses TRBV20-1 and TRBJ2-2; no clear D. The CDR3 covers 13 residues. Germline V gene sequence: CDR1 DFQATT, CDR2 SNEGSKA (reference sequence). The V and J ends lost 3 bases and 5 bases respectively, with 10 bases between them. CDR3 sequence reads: CSASGHGTGELFF. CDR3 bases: TGCAGTGCTAGTGGGCACGGGACCGGGGAGCTGTTTTTT.

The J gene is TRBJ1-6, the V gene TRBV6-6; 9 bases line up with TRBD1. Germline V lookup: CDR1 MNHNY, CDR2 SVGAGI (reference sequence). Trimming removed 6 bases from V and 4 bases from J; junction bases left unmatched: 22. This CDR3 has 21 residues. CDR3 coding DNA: TGTGCCAGCAGCCGAAAAGGGGACAGGGTAAAGAATGGACAGTATAATTCACCCCTCCACTTT. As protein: CASSRKGDRVKNGQYNSPLHF.

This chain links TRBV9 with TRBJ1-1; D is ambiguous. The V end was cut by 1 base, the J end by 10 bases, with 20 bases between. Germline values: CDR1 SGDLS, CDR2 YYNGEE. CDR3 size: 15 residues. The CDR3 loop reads CASSVTSNREAAAFF. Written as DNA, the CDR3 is TGTGCCAGCAGCGTAACCTCGAATAGGGAAGCGGCAGCTTTCTTT.

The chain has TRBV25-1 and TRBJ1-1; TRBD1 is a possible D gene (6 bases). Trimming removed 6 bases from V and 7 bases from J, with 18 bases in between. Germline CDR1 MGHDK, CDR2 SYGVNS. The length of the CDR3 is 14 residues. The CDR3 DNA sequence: TGTGCCAGCAGCTTGACCCGGGACACCGGTGAAGCTTTCTTT. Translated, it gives CASSLTRDTGEAFF.

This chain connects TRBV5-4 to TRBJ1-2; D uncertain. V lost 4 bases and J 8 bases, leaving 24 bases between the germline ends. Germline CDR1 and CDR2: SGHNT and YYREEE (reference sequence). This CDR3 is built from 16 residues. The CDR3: CASSQSPREESRGYTF. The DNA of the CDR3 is TGTGCCAGCAGCCAATCTCCACGGGAGGAATCTCGAGGCTACACCTTC.

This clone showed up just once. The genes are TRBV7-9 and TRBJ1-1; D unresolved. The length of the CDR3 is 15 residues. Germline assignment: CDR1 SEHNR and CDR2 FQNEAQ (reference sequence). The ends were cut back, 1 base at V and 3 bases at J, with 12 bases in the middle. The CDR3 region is CASSLGYGEYTEAFF. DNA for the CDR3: TGTGCCAGCAGCTTAGGTTACGGGGAGTACACTGAAGCTTTCTTT.

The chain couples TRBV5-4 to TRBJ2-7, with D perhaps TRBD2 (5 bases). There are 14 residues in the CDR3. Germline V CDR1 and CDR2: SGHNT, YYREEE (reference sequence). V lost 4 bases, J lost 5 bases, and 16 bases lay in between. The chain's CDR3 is CASSLQRASNEQYF. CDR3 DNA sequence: TGTGCCAGCAGCCTCCAGAGGGCTTCCAACGAGCAGTACTTC.

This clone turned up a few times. The CDR3 sequence: CASSLWAATNEKLFF. The DNA for the CDR3 is TGTGCCAGCAGTTTATGGGCTGCAACTAATGAAAAACTGTTTTTT. The V call is TRBV27, the J call TRBJ1-4, with unresolved D. CDR1 and CDR2 (germline): MNHEY, SMNVEV (reference sequence). The V end was cut by 1 base, the J end by 0 bases, with 6 bases between. The CDR3 consists of 15 residues.

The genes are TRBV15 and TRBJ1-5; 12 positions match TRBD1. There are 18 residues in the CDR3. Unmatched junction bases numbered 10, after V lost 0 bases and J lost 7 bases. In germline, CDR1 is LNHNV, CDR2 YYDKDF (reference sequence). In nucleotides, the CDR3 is TGTGCCACCAGCAGAGATGAGTTTGGGACAGGGGGCAGGCAGCCCCAGCATTTT. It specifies CATSRDEFGTGGRQPQHF.

CDR3 nucleotides: TGTGCCACCAGCAGGCCGGGACAGGGGGCTACTAATGAAAAACTGTTTTTT. Translated, it gives CATSRPGQGATNEKLFF. The V gene is TRBV15, the J gene TRBJ1-4; 12 bases match TRBD1. After removal of 3 bases from V and 2 bases from J, the junction contained 4 bases not matched to a gene. Germline CDR1 reads LNHNV; CDR2 reads YYDKDF (reference sequence). This CDR3 spans 17 amino acids.

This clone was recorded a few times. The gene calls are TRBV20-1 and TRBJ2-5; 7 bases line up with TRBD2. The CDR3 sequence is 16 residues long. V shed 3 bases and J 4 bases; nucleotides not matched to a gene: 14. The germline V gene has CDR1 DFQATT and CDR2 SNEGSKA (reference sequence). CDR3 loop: CSASPPFGEGRETQYF. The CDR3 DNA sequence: TGCAGTGCTAGTCCCCCATTCGGGGAGGGTCGAGAGACCCAGTACTTC.

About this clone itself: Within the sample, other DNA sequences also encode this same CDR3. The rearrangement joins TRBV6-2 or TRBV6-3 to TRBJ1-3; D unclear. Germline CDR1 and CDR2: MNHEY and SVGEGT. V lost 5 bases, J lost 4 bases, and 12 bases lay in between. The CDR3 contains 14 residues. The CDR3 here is CASSRGGSGNTIYF. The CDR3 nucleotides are TGTGCCAGCAGTCGCGGCGGCTCGGGAAACACCATATATTTT.

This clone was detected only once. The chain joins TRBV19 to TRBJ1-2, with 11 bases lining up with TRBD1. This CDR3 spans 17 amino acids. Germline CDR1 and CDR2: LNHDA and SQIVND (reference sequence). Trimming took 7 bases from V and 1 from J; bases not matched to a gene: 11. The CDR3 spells CASTPGTGGYSNYGYTF. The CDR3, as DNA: TGTGCCAGTACCCCCGGGACAGGGGGATATAGTAACTATGGCTACACCTTC.

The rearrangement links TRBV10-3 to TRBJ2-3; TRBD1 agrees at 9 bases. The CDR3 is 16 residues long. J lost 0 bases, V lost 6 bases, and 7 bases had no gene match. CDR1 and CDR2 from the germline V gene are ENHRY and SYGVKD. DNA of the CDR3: TGTGCCATCAGAATCGACAGGGGGTCTAGCACAGATACGCAGTATTTT. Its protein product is CAIRIDRGSSTDTQYF.

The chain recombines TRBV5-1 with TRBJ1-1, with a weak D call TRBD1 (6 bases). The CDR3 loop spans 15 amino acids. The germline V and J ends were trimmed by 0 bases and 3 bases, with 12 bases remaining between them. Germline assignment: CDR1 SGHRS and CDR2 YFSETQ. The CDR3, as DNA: TGCGCCAGCAGCTTGGCAGGCAAGGGGGACACTGAAGCTTTCTTT. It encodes CASSLAGKGDTEAFF.